This T cell receptor (beta chain) derives from a study of blood T cells in healthy people across ages. This clonotype was picked up a small number of times. Germline V CDR1 and CDR2: MNHNS, SASEGT. The CDR3 is made up of 13 amino acids. The germline V and J ends were trimmed by 6 bases and 2 bases, with 10 bases remaining between them. Next came a second PCR, run for roughly 6 to 11 cycles, which used a sample-barcoded 5' primer along with a J-beta primer mix. TCRdb used MiXCR to reprocess the 5' RACE reads, holding one entry per CDR3 protein. The table records 800,000 or so distinct CDR3 sequences, 46% of them present only once.

Sequencing was performed on blood. The TCR comes from a man older than 75 in good health. This chain uses TRBV6-1 with TRBJ1-2; D remains unclear. The CDR3 DNA sequence: TGTGCCAGCAGCCAGACACGCAACTATGGCTACACCTTC. Translation: CASSQTRNYGYTF.